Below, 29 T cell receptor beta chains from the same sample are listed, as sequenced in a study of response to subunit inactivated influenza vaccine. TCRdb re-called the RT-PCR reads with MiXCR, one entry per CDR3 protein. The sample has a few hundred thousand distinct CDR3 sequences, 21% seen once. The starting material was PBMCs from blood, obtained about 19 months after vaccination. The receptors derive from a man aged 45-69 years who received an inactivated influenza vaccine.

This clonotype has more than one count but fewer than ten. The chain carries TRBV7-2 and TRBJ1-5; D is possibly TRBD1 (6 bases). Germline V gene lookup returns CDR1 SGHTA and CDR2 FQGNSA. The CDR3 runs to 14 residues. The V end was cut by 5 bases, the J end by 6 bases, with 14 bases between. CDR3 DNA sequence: TGTGCCAGCAGCCCGAGGGAGGGGGTTCAGCCCCAGCATTTT. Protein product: CASSPREGVQPQHF.

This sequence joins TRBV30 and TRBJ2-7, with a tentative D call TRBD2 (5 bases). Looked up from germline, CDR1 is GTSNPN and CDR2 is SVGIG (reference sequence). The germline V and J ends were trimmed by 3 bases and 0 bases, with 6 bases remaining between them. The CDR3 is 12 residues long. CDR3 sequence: CAWSRDSYEQYF. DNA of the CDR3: TGTGCCTGGAGCCGGGACTCCTACGAGCAGTACTTC.

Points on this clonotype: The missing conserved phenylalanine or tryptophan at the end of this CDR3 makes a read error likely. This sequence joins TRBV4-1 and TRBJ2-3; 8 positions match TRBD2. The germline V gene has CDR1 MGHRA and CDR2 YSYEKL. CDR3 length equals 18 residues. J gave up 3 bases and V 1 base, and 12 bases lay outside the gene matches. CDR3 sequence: CASSQVRLGLVGTDTQYS. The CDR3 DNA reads TGCGCCAGCAGCCAAGTCCGGCTGGGACTAGTTGGGACAGATACGCAGTATTCT.

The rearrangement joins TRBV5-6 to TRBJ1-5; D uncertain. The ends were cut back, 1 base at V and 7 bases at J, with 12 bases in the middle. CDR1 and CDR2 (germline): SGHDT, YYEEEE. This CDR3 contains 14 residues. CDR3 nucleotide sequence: TGTGCCAGCAGCTTGATCTCCTCCGCGCAGCCCCAGCATTTT. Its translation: CASSLISSAQPQHF.

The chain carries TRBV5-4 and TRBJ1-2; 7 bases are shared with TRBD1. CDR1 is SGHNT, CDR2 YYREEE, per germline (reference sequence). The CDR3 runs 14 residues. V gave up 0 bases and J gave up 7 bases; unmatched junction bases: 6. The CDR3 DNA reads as TGTGCCAGCAGCTTGGGACAGGGTGGTTCTGGCTACACCTTC. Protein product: CASSLGQGGSGYTF.

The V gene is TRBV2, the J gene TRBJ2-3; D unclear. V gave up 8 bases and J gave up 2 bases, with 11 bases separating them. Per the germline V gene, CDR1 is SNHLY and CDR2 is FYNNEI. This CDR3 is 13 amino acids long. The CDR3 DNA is TGTGCCAGCGCCCCGGAGCTCACAGATACGCAGTATTTT. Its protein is CASAPELTDTQYF.

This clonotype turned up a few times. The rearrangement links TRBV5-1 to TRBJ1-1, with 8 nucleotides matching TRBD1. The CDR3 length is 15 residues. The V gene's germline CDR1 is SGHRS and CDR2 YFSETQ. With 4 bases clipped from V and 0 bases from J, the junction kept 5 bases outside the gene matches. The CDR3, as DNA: TGCGCCAGCAGCACAGGGGGAACCATGAACACTGAAGCTTTCTTT. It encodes CASSTGGTMNTEAFF.

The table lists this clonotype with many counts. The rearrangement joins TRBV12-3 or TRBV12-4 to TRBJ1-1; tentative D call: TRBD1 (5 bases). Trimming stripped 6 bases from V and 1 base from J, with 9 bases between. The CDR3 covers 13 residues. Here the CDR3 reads CASRGRTNTEAFF. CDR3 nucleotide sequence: TGTGCCAGCAGGGGACGGACGAACACTGAAGCTTTCTTT.

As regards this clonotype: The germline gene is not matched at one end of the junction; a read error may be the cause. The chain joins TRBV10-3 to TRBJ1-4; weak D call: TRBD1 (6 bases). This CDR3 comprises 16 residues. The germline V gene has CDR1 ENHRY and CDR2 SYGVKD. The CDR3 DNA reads TGTGCCATCAGTTTCAGCCCTGACAGGACAAATGAAGAACTGTTTTTT. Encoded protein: CAISFSPDRTNEELFF.

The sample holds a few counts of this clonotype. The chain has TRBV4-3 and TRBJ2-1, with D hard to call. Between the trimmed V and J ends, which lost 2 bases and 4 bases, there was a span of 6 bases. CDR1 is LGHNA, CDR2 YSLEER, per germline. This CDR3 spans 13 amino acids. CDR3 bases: TGCGCCAGCAGCCAATTGCGTTACAATGAGCAGTTCTTC. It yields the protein CASSQLRYNEQFF.

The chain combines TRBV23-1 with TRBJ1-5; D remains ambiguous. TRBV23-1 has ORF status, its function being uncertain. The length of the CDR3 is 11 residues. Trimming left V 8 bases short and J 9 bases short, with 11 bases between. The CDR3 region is CASFLALPQHF. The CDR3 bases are TGCGCCAGCTTCCTGGCGTTGCCCCAGCATTTT.

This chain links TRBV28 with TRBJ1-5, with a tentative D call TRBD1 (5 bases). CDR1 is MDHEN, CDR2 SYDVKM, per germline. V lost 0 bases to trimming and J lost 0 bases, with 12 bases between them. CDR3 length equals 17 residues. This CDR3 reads CASSLWGGTNSNQPQHF. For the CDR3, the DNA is TGTGCCAGCAGTTTATGGGGAGGGACGAATAGCAATCAGCCCCAGCATTTT.

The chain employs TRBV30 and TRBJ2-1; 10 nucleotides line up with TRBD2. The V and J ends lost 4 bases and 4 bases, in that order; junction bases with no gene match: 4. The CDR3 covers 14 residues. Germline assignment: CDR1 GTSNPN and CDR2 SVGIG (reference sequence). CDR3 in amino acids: CAWTPGLAYNEQFF. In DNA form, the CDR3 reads TGTGCCTGGACGCCGGGACTAGCGTACAATGAGCAGTTCTTC.

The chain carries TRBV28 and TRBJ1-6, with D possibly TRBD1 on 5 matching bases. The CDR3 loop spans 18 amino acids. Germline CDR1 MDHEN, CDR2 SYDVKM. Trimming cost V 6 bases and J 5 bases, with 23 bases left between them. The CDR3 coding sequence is TGTGCCAGCAGGAACCGAGGGGAGTGGGGGTTCGATAATTCACCCCTCCACTTT. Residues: CASRNRGEWGFDNSPLHF.

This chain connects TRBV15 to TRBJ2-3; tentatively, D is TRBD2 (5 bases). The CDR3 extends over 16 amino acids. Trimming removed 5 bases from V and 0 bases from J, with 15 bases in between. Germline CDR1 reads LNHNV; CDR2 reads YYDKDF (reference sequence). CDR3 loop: CATSRRAAASTDTQYF. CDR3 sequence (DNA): TGTGCCACCAGCCGGCGGGCAGCGGCTAGCACAGATACGCAGTATTTT.

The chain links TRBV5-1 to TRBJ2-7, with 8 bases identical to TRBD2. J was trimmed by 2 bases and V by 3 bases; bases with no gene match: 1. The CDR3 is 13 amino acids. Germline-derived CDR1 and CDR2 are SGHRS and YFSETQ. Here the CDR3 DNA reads TGCGCCAGCAGCTGGGGACTAGCCTACGAGCAGTACTTC. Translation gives CASSWGLAYEQYF.

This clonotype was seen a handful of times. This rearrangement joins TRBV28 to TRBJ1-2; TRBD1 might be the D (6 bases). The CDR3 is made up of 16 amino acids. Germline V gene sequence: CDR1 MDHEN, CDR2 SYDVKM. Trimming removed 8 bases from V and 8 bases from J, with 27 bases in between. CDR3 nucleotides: TGTGCCAGCGAGGGCAGGGGACGGCTGCGGGCGCACGGCTACACCTTC. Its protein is CASEGRGRLRAHGYTF.

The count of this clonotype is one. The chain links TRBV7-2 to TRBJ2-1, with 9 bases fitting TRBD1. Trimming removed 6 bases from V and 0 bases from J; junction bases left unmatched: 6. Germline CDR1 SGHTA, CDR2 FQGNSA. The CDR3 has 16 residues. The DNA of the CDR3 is TGTGCCAGCAGGGGACAGGGAATTAGCTCCTACAATGAGCAGTTCTTC. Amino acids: CASRGQGISSYNEQFF.

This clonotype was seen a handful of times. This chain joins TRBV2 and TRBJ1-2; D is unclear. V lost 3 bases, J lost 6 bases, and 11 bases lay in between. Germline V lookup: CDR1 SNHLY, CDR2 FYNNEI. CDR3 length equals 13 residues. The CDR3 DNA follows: TGTGCCAGCAGTGATGAGCGCTGGGATGGCTACACCTTC. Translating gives CASSDERWDGYTF. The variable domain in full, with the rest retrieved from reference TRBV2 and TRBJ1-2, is EPEVTQTPSHQVTQMGQEVILRCVPISNHLYFYWYRQILGQKVEFLVSFYNNEISEKSEIFDDQFSVERPDGSNFTLKIRSTKLEDSAMYFCASSDERWDGYTFGSGTRLTVV.

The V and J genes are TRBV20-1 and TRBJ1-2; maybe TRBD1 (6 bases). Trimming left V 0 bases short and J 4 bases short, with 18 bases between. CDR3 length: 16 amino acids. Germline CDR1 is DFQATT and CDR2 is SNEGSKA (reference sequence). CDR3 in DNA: TGCAGTGCTAGAGATCTAAAGGACAGCCTAATCTATGGCTACACCTTC. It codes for CSARDLKDSLIYGYTF.

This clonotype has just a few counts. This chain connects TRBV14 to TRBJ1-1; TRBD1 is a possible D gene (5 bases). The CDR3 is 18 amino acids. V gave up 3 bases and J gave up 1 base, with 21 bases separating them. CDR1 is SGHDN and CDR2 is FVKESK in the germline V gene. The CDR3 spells CASSQMNPLGARNTEAFF. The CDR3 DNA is TGTGCCAGCAGCCAGATGAATCCGCTAGGGGCTAGGAACACTGAAGCTTTCTTT.

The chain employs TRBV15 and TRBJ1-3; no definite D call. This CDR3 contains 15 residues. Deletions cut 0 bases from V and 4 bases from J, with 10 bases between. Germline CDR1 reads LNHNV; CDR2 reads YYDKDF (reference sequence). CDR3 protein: CATSRDGRHGNTIYF. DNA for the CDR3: TGTGCCACCAGCAGAGATGGGCGACACGGAAACACCATATATTTT.

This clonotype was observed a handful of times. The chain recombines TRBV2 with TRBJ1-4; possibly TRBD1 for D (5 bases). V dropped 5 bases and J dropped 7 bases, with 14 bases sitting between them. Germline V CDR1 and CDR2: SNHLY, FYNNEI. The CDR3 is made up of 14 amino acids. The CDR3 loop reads CASSPTAGGEKLFF. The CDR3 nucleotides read TGTGCCAGCAGTCCGACGGCGGGGGGTGAAAAACTGTTTTTT.

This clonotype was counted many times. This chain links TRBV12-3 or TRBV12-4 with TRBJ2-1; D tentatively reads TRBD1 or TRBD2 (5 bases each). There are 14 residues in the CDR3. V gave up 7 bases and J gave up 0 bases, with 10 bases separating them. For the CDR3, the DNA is TGTGCCAGCATACGGGGACGCTCCTACAATGAGCAGTTCTTC. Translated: CASIRGRSYNEQFF.

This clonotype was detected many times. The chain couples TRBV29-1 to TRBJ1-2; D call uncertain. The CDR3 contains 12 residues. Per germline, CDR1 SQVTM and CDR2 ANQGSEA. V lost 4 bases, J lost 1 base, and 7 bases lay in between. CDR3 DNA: TGCAGCGTTGCGCGGGGTAACTATGGCTACACCTTC. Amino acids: CSVARGNYGYTF.

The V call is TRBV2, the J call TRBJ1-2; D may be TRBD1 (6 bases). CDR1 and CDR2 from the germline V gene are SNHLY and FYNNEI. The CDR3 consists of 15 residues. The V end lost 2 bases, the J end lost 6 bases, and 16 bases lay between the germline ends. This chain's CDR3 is CASSENWQGYDGYTF. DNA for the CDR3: TGTGCCAGCAGTGAAAATTGGCAGGGGTACGATGGCTACACCTTC.

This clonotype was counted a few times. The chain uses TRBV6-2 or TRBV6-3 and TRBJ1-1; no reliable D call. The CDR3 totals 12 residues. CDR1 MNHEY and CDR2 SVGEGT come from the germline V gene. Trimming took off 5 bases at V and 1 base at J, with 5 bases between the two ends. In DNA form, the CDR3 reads TGTGCCAGCAGTAAGGCGAACACTGAAGCTTTCTTT. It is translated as CASSKANTEAFF.

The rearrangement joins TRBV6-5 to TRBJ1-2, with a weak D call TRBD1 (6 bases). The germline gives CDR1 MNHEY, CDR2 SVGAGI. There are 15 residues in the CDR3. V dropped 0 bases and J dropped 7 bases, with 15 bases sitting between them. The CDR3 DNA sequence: TGTGCCAGCAGTTACTCGATGGTGGCAGGGGTTGGCTACACCTTC. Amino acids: CASSYSMVAGVGYTF.

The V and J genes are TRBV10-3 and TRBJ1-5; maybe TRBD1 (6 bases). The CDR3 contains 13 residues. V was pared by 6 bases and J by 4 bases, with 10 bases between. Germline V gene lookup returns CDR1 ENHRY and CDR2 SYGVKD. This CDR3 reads CAIRRDMNQPQHF. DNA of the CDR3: TGTGCCATCAGGAGGGACATGAATCAGCCCCAGCATTTT.